These T cell receptor beta chains were read from a single sample in a study of cytomegalovirus exposure and HLA in healthy donors. TCRdb's table, derived via immunoSEQ multiplex PCR, lists solely in-frame clones and lacks some. Seen here are some 140,000 clones, approximately 84% observed once, and the top ten hold more than 1.4%. Sequenced input: PBMCs. The receptor source for this set is a woman aged 30 to 39 in good health and CMV-seronegative. The CDR3 runs from the conserved cysteine through the conserved F or W. The D gene is left open where the match is weak.

d_call j_call cdr3_length v_call cdr3_nt cdr3_aa
TRBD1 TRBJ2-7 15 TRBV18 TGTGCCAGCTCACCAGGGACAGGGAGTTCCTACGAGCAGTACTTC CASSPGTGSSYEQYF
TRBD2 TRBJ2-7 16 TRBV18 TGTGCCAGCTCACCAGCGACTAGCGGGAGCACCTACGAGCAGTACTTC CASSPATSGSTYEQYF
NA TRBJ1-5 14 TRBV27 TGTGCCAGCAGCCTGGGGGGTGGTCACCAGCCCCAGCATTTT CASSLGGGHQPQHF
TRBD2 TRBJ2-7 16 TRBV6-6 TGTGCCAGCAGTTACTCGTCCCAGCGGGGGGCCTACGAGCAGTACTTC CASSYSSQRGAYEQYF
TRBD1 TRBJ2-1 15 TRBV19 TGTGCCAGTAGTTTTCGATCGGGACAGTCCAATGAGCAGTTCTTC CASSFRSGQSNEQFF
TRBD1 TRBJ1-6 13 TRBV2 TGTGCCGGAATAACAGGGGTCTATTCACCCCTCCACTTT CAGITGVYSPLHF
TRBD1 TRBJ1-1 18 TRBV6-1 TGTGCCAGCAGTGACCCCAGGGGGCGCGGGATCATGGGCACTGAAGCTTTCTTT CASSDPRGRGIMGTEAFF
TRBD2 TRBJ2-5 14 TRBV2 TGTGCCAGCAGGACTAGCGGGAGGGGAGAGACCCAGTACTTC CASRTSGRGETQYF
TRBD1 TRBJ1-2 13 TRBV7-9 TGTGCCAGCAGGACGACAGGGATGAGAGGCTACACCTTC CASRTTGMRGYTF
NA TRBJ2-1 12 TRBV5-1 TGCGCCAGCACCGAACCGGCGGGTGAGCAGTTCTTC CASTEPAGEQFF